Following are 19 T cell receptor beta chains from one sample sequenced in a study of blood T cell repertoires in COVID-19 (dated by TCRdb to about 2020). The library relied on the immunoSEQ multiplex PCR assay. TCRdb provides this immuneACCESS table in a form limited to in-frame rearrangements. Some clones are lacking; in checked studies, under half of them reflect an unresolved V gene, and why the rest are absent is not known. Across this sample there are 250,000 to 350,000 clones, with 80% to 85% seen only once. The top ten clones comprise 15% to 17% of the sample. Material: peripheral blood. All receptors derive from a person aged 70 to 85 with COVID-19, enrolled during active disease.

This rearrangement joins TRBV5-1 to TRBJ2-7, with a tentative D call TRBD2 (6 bases). V lost 3 bases to trimming and J lost 2 bases, with 15 bases between them. The CDR3 has 15 residues. CDR1 and CDR2 (germline): SGHRS, YFSETQ. The CDR3 DNA reads as TGCGCCAGCAGCTACCGGGAGCAGGGTCCCTACGAGCAGTACTTC. It codes for CASSYREQGPYEQYF.

The chain uses TRBV19 and TRBJ2-1; D remains ambiguous. The CDR3 runs to 13 residues. V was shortened by 3 bases and J by 7 bases, with 10 bases between the two germline ends. Germline-derived CDR1 and CDR2 are LNHDA and SQIVND (reference sequence). CDR3 coding DNA: TGTGCCAGTAGTATTTCGTCTGTTAATGAGCAGTTCTTC. Translated, it gives CASSISSVNEQFF.

The rearrangement uses TRBV7-9 and TRBJ1-5; 12 nucleotides match TRBD1. Germline loops: CDR1 SEHNR, CDR2 FQNEAQ (reference sequence). The CDR3 consists of 15 residues. Unmatched junction bases numbered 4, after V lost 5 bases and J lost 5 bases. Written as DNA, the CDR3 is TGTGCCAGCAGCCCCGGGACAGGGGGCGATCAGCCCCAGCATTTT. Protein product: CASSPGTGGDQPQHF.

The V gene is TRBV4-1, the J gene TRBJ1-2; 10 bases align to TRBD1. The CDR3 covers 15 residues. Germline V lookup: CDR1 MGHRA, CDR2 YSYEKL. V was pared by 4 bases and J by 10 bases, with 12 bases of the junction left unmatched. The CDR3 coding sequence is TGCGCCAGCAGCCCCAGACAGGGGGCCGCTGGGCTCTACACCTTC. This translates into CASSPRQGAAGLYTF.

The V call is TRBV21-1, the J call TRBJ2-2; TRBD2 was called by the table and not checked on the DNA. TRBV21-1 is a pseudogene segment. This CDR3 spans 15 amino acids. The CDR3 region is CASSKGHTTTGELFF. CDR3 in DNA: TGTGCCAGCAGCAAAGGTCACACTACCACCGGGGAGCTGTTTTTT.

The chain links TRBV2 to TRBJ2-7; a weak D match, TRBD1 (6 bases). Germline CDR1 reads SNHLY; CDR2 reads FYNNEI. The ends were cut back, 7 bases at V and 2 bases at J, with 21 bases in the middle. This CDR3 contains 16 residues. The CDR3 sequence: CASTLGGAGTTYEQYF. The DNA for the CDR3 is TGTGCCAGCACCCTAGGGGGAGCAGGGACGACCTACGAGCAGTACTTC. The entire variable domain, with the rest obtained from reference TRBV2 and TRBJ2-7, is as follows: EPEVTQTPSHQVTQMGQEVILRCVPISNHLYFYWYRQILGQKVEFLVSFYNNEISEKSEIFDDQFSVERPDGSNFTLKIRSTKLEDSAMYFCASTLGGAGTTYEQYFGPGTRLTVT.

The chain has TRBV7-3 and TRBJ1-1; weak D call: TRBD1 (6 bases). This CDR3 spans 14 amino acids. V lost 6 bases and J lost 1, with 12 bases in between. The germline V gene encodes CDR1 SGHTA and CDR2 FQGTGA. Written as DNA, the CDR3 is TGTGCCAGCAGATCTCCGGACAGGAACACTGAAGCTTTCTTT. The encoded protein is CASRSPDRNTEAFF.

V gene TRBV29-1 combines with J gene TRBJ2-7, with D maybe TRBD1 (5 bases). Germline V gene data show CDR1 as SQVTM and CDR2 as ANQGSEA. Trimming removed 4 bases at V and 7 bases at J, with 17 bases between. The CDR3 is made up of 13 amino acids. In DNA form, the CDR3 reads TGCAGCGTTGTGGTAGGGGCAGGGCGTGAGCAGTACTTC. Translation gives CSVVVGAGREQYF.

The gene calls are TRBV4-3 and TRBJ2-7, with D hard to call. V shed 5 bases and J shed 0 bases, with 8 bases lying between them. CDR1 is LGHNA and CDR2 is YSLEER in the germline V gene. The CDR3 extends over 13 amino acids. This chain's CDR3 is CASSYLPSYEQYF. DNA of the CDR3: TGCGCCAGCAGCTATCTTCCCTCCTACGAGCAGTACTTC.

This clone has only one observation. The chain links TRBV5-8 to TRBJ2-1; 9 bases fit TRBD2. The CDR3 covers 11 residues. Per the germline V gene, CDR1 is SGHTS and CDR2 is YDEGEE. J gave up 10 bases and V 8 bases, and 4 bases lay outside the gene matches. The CDR3 sequence: CASFSGGEQFF. The CDR3 DNA is TGTGCCAGTTTTAGCGGGGGCGAGCAGTTCTTC.

The chain has TRBV5-6 and TRBJ2-6; possible D gene TRBD1, 6 bases. Germline CDR1 SGHDT, CDR2 YYEEEE. V was cut by 0 bases and J by 2 bases, with 12 bases left in between. The CDR3 is 17 residues long. The CDR3 spells CASSLEGGPTGANVLTF. CDR3 bases: TGTGCCAGCAGCTTGGAAGGGGGACCCACTGGGGCCAACGTCCTGACTTTC. The full variable domain, completed using reference TRBV5-6 and TRBJ2-6, is DAGVTQSPTHLIKTRGQQVTLRCSPKSGHDTVSWYQQALGQGPQFIFQYYEEEERQRGNFPDRFSGHQFPNYSSELNVNALLLGDSALYLCASSLEGGPTGANVLTFGAGSRLTVL.

The chain carries TRBV6-6 and TRBJ2-7; perhaps TRBD2 as D (6 bases). The CDR3 spans 15 residues. Germline V gene data show CDR1 as MNHNY and CDR2 as SVGAGI (reference sequence). Trimming cost V 5 bases and J 4 bases, with 18 bases left between them. The CDR3, as DNA: TGTGCCAGCAGTCAGTCACGGGGCGGGGCATACGAGCAGTACTTC. Its translation: CASSQSRGGAYEQYF.

The rearrangement joins TRBV19 to TRBJ2-2; the match to TRBD1 covers 7 bases. Looked up from germline, CDR1 is LNHDA and CDR2 is SQIVND (reference sequence). The CDR3 is made up of 14 amino acids. V gave up 6 bases and J gave up 1 base; unmatched junction bases: 2. Here the CDR3 reads CASRQGKNTGELFF. The CDR3 DNA reads TGTGCCAGTAGACAGGGGAAGAACACCGGGGAGCTGTTTTTT.

The rearrangement links TRBV19 to TRBJ1-5; the match to TRBD1 covers 8 bases. Looked up from germline, CDR1 is LNHDA and CDR2 is SQIVND (reference sequence). This CDR3 region has 15 residues. The junction had 15 bases not matched to a gene; V was cut back by 11 bases and J by 6 bases. CDR3 DNA: TGTGCCGTACTGGAGACAGGACAGGGTATTCAGCCCCAGCATTTT. This sequence encodes CAVLETGQGIQPQHF.

V usage is TRBV30 and J usage is TRBJ2-3, with D perhaps TRBD1 (6 bases). CDR1 is GTSNPN and CDR2 is SVGIG in the germline V gene (reference sequence). There are 16 residues in the CDR3. The V and J ends lost 3 bases and 0 bases respectively, with 16 bases between them. CDR3 nucleotide sequence: TGTGCCTGGAGACAACACGGACAGATAAGCACAGATACGCAGTATTTT. Translation gives CAWRQHGQISTDTQYF.

The V and J genes are TRBV19 and TRBJ2-2, with D perhaps matching TRBD2 (6 bases). CDR1 LNHDA and CDR2 SQIVND come from the germline V gene (reference sequence). Between the trimmed V and J ends, which lost 5 bases and 3 bases, there was a span of 16 bases. The CDR3 has 16 amino acids. CDR3 sequence: CASSRPRWGDTGELFF. The CDR3 DNA is TGTGCCAGTAGTCGACCTAGGTGGGGGGACACCGGGGAGCTGTTTTTT.

V and J are TRBV6-6 and TRBJ2-7; 8 nucleotides agree with TRBD2. Germline assignment: CDR1 MNHNY and CDR2 SVGAGI (reference sequence). V shed 0 bases, J shed 7 bases, and the junction held 8 bases outside the gene matches. The CDR3 is 15 amino acids. In DNA form, the CDR3 reads TGTGCCAGCAGTTACTCGAGCGGGAGAGGAGAAGAGCAGTACTTC. Its protein product is CASSYSSGRGEEQYF.

The CDR3 nucleotides read TGTGCCACCAGTGATTTGTCAGGGACTAGCGGTTACAATGAGCAGTTCTTC. This translates into CATSDLSGTSGYNEQFF. This rearrangement joins TRBV24-1 to TRBJ2-1; the match to TRBD2 covers 11 bases. The ends lost 0 bases at V and 4 bases at J; junction bases unmatched: 4. The CDR3 has 17 residues. Germline V CDR1 and CDR2: KGHDR, SFDVKD.

The table lists this clone with a few counts. The chain links TRBV2 to TRBJ2-7; TRBD1 might be the D (5 bases). CDR1 SNHLY and CDR2 FYNNEI come from the germline V gene. This CDR3 is built from 13 residues. The germline V and J ends were trimmed by 10 bases and 3 bases, with 16 bases remaining between them. The CDR3 nucleotides read TGTGCCACGCACAGTGACAGTTACTACGAGCAGTACTTC. This codes for CATHSDSYYEQYF.